This T cell receptor (beta chain) came from a study of shared T cell receptors in the human thymus. The table came from immunoSEQ multiplex PCR; TCRdb's copy has only in-frame clones and leaves some out. This sample yields approximately 400,000 clones, of which just under 95% are seen a single time; 0.015% to 0.02% belongs to the top ten. This sequence originates from a human donor. The specimen sequenced was thymocytes.

CDR3: CASSGGPRYEQYF. In nucleotides, the CDR3 is TGCGCCAGCAGTGGGGGACCAAGGTACGAGCAGTACTTC. The chain recombines TRBV10-1 with TRBJ2-7; D may match TRBD1 or TRBD2 (5 bases each). The CDR3 is 13 amino acids. Germline V gene sequence: CDR1 WNHNN, CDR2 SYGVQD (reference sequence). V lost 4 bases and J lost 4, with 11 bases in between.